Sequencing of this TCR beta chain was carried out in a study of identical twins. From the 5' RACE reads, TCRdb called clonotypes with MiXCR, one entry per CDR3 protein. The top ten hold more than 0.25% of the sample, which has 1,800,000 or so distinct CDR3 sequences, under 35% seen once. The CDR3 totals 16 residues. Trimming cost V 6 bases and J 2 bases, with 20 bases left between them. Germline values: CDR1 KGHSH, CDR2 LQKENI. The chain employs TRBV18 and TRBJ2-7; D possibly corresponds to TRBD2 (6 bases). The source material was cord blood. The clonotype originates from a newborn girl in good health. The CDR3 DNA reads TGTGCCAGCTCCGTAGCAGAACGGGAGCTACCCTACGAGCAGTACTTC. Protein: CASSVAERELPYEQYF.